The next 14 T cell receptor beta chains were all read from a single sample in a study of blood T cells in healthy people across ages. The second PCR ran roughly 7 to 11 cycles with a sample-barcoded 5' primer and J-beta primers. TCRdb passed the 5' RACE reads through MiXCR, listing each CDR3 protein once. Of some 860,000 distinct CDR3 sequences listed, roughly 50% are singletons. Sequencing was carried out using blood. These receptors were collected from a man aged 40-55 years in good health.

The rearrangement links TRBV13 to TRBJ2-3; D not certain. V lost 5 bases to trimming and J lost 2 bases, with 8 bases between them. The V gene's germline CDR1 is PRHDT and CDR2 FYEKMQ (reference sequence). The CDR3 loop spans 13 amino acids. The CDR3 sequence is CASSNTFTDTQYF. CDR3 DNA sequence: TGTGCCAGCAGCAACACCTTCACAGATACGCAGTATTTT.

This clonotype was counted only a few times. The V gene is TRBV5-1, the J gene TRBJ2-5; D uncertain. The length of the CDR3 is 15 residues. V was pared by 4 bases and J by 4 bases, with 17 bases between. CDR1 and CDR2 from the germline V gene are SGHRS and YFSETQ. CDR3 nucleotides: TGCGCCAGCAGCCGAATGACTTCTTCGGGAGAGACCCAGTACTTC. This gives the protein CASSRMTSSGETQYF.

The rearrangement links TRBV29-1 to TRBJ2-4, with TRBD2 identical over 7 bases. Gene TRBJ2-7 matches the end of the DNA better, so the J call may be wrong. Germline V gene lookup returns CDR1 SQVTM and CDR2 ANQGSEA. This CDR3 contains 13 residues. The CDR3 loop reads CSVEPSGEYEQYF. As DNA, the CDR3 is TGCAGCGTTGAACCGAGCGGGGAGTACGAGCAGTACTTC.

The chain couples TRBV6-2 or TRBV6-3 to TRBJ2-3, with D uncertain. CDR1 and CDR2 from the germline V gene are MNHEY and SVGEGT. Trimming took off 5 bases at V and 9 bases at J, with 9 bases between the two ends. The CDR3 is made up of 11 amino acids. CDR3 region: CASSSARTQYF. The CDR3 DNA is TGTGCCAGCAGTAGCGCCCGGACGCAGTATTTT.

This clonotype was found a few times. V is TRBV29-1 and J is TRBJ2-7, with TRBD1 identical over 8 bases. This CDR3 spans 16 amino acids. J gave up 0 bases and V 0 bases, and 7 bases lay outside the gene matches. Germline CDR1 SQVTM, CDR2 ANQGSEA. Written as DNA, the CDR3 is TGCAGCGTTGAAGATCGAGGGACAGGCAGCTCCTACGAGCAGTACTTC. This codes for CSVEDRGTGSSYEQYF.

This chain connects TRBV12-3 or TRBV12-4 to TRBJ2-4; D is possibly TRBD1 (6 bases). The CDR3 length is 16 residues. The V gene lost 8 bases and the J gene lost 0 bases, with 17 bases spanning the gap. This chain's CDR3 is CASRRTAALAKNIQYF. CDR3 bases: TGTGCCAGCCGCCGGACAGCGGCATTAGCCAAAAACATTCAGTACTTC.

The V and J genes are TRBV5-6 and TRBJ1-5; 7 nucleotides agree with TRBD1. The CDR3 loop spans 14 amino acids. Unmatched junction bases numbered 2, after V lost 4 bases and J lost 1 base. Germline V lookup: CDR1 SGHDT, CDR2 YYEEEE. The CDR3 is CASSIQGSNQPQHF. CDR3 sequence (DNA): TGTGCCAGCAGCATACAGGGGAGCAATCAGCCCCAGCATTTT.

This clonotype occurred a few times. V is TRBV20-1 and J is TRBJ2-3; 7 bases match TRBD1. Germline values: CDR1 DFQATT, CDR2 SNEGSKA (reference sequence). J lost 5 bases, V lost 6 bases, and 11 bases had no gene match. The CDR3 totals 14 residues. The CDR3 DNA follows: TGCAGTGCGGAAGACAGGGTAACAGGAGATACGCAGTATTTT. Translated, it gives CSAEDRVTGDTQYF.

This CDR3 reads CASSLNGADTEAFF. In nucleotides, the CDR3 is TGCGCCAGCAGCTTAAACGGGGCTGACACTGAAGCTTTCTTT. The V call is TRBV5-1, the J call TRBJ1-1, with D possibly being TRBD1 (5 bases). Germline V lookup: CDR1 SGHRS, CDR2 YFSETQ. CDR3 size: 14 residues. Trimming removed 2 bases at V and 3 bases at J, with 11 bases between.

This clonotype was observed a single time. The chain carries TRBV3-1 and TRBJ2-1, with D unresolved. CDR1 is LGHDT, CDR2 YNNKEL, per germline (reference sequence). The CDR3 sequence is 11 residues long. V lost 6 bases, J lost 6 bases, and 6 bases lay in between. The CDR3 loop reads CASRYVNEQFF. DNA of the CDR3: TGTGCCAGCAGGTACGTCAATGAGCAGTTCTTC.

J is TRBJ2-3 and V is TRBV4-1; D may be TRBD2 (7 bases). This CDR3 has 15 amino acids. The germline V gene encodes CDR1 MGHRA and CDR2 YSYEKL. Trimming cost V 4 bases and J 6 bases, with 17 bases left between them. The CDR3 here is CASSRIGGGWDTQYF. CDR3 nucleotide sequence: TGCGCCAGCAGCCGGATAGGGGGGGGTTGGGATACGCAGTATTTT.

The chain combines TRBV7-3 with TRBJ2-1; D possibly corresponds to TRBD2 (6 bases). Germline CDR1 is SGHTA and CDR2 is FQGTGA. This CDR3 has 19 amino acids. V gave up 1 base and J gave up 0 bases, with 19 bases separating them. Here the CDR3 reads CASSLSVKTGGSSYNEQFF. CDR3 nucleotide sequence: TGTGCCAGCAGCTTAAGTGTTAAAACCGGAGGGAGCTCCTACAATGAGCAGTTCTTC.

This chain uses TRBV6-6 with TRBJ2-4, with 8 positions matching TRBD1. The J call may be wrong; the DNA end is better matched by TRBJ2-7. Germline V gives CDR1 MNHNY, CDR2 SVGAGI (reference sequence). This CDR3 contains 14 residues. The CDR3 DNA reads TGTGCCAGCAGTTCCCGACAGGGGAGGTACGAGCAGTACTTC. Amino acids: CASSSRQGRYEQYF.

CDR3 nucleotide sequence: TGTGCCAGCAACCGACAGGGTAGTGGCTACACCTTC. The encoded protein is CASNRQGSGYTF. V usage is TRBV12-3 or TRBV12-4 and J usage is TRBJ1-2, with TRBD1 identical over 7 bases. With V trimmed by 7 bases and J by 7 bases, 6 bases remained unmatched. The length of the CDR3 is 12 residues.